The 27 T cell receptor beta chains below were found in one sample sequenced in a study of cytomegalovirus exposure and HLA in healthy donors (TCRdb year 2017). The library was obtained by the immunoSEQ multiplex PCR assay. The multiplex PCR relied on a mix of 60 forward primers for TCR Vbeta segments and 13 reverse primers for TCR Jbeta segments. What TCRdb holds here is the immuneACCESS table cut down to in-frame rearrangements. Part of the clones is not present; checked against another copy, under half of the missing clones reflect an unresolved V gene, and the others are unexplained. This sample comprises around 100,000 clones, over 75% of them detected only once. The top ten hold 3% to 4% of the sample. The source material was PBMCs. The receptor source for this set is a female donor in good health and CMV-seropositive.

V is TRBV18 and J is TRBJ2-3; 9 bases agree with TRBD1. V shed 1 base and J 3 bases; nucleotides not matched to a gene: 2. There are 15 residues in the CDR3. Germline loops: CDR1 KGHSH, CDR2 LQKENI. In DNA, the CDR3 is TGTGCCAGCTCACCACGGGGACAGGGTACAGATACGCAGTATTTT. Amino acids: CASSPRGQGTDTQYF.

The rearrangement joins TRBV2 to TRBJ2-1; 9 bases match TRBD2. V lost 2 bases and J lost 2; bases outside the gene matches: 4. Per the germline V gene, CDR1 is SNHLY and CDR2 is FYNNEI. The CDR3 consists of 16 residues. DNA of the CDR3: TGTGCCAGCAGTGAACTGGCGGGGGGGGCCTACAATGAGCAGTTCTTC. It yields the protein CASSELAGGAYNEQFF.

The genes are TRBV20-1 and TRBJ1-1, with no clear D. Germline V gives CDR1 DFQATT, CDR2 SNEGSKA (reference sequence). V lost 2 bases and J lost 8, with 9 bases in between. CDR3 length equals 11 residues. CDR3 residues: CSARRGFEAFF. The CDR3 DNA reads TGCAGTGCTAGACGAGGTTTCGAAGCTTTCTTT.

This chain connects TRBV4-2 to TRBJ1-2; 8 bases match TRBD1. CDR1 and CDR2 (germline): LGHNA, YNFKEQ. J lost 8 bases, V lost 0 bases, and 5 bases had no gene match. The CDR3 covers 14 residues. CDR3 sequence: CASSQETGAGGYTF. CDR3 nucleotides: TGTGCCAGCAGCCAAGAGACAGGGGCGGGGGGCTACACCTTC.

In the case of this clone: This same CDR3 is encoded by further DNA sequences in the sample. The chain recombines TRBV9 with TRBJ2-1; 14 positions agree with TRBD2. V lost 3 bases to trimming and J lost 6 bases; unmatched junction nucleotides: 2. CDR3 length equals 15 residues. The germline gives CDR1 SGDLS, CDR2 YYNGEE. The CDR3 sequence: CASSAGTSGSNEQFF. The CDR3 DNA reads TGTGCCAGCAGCGCCGGGACTAGCGGGAGCAATGAGCAGTTCTTC.

In its sample, this clone was seen a few times. This rearrangement joins TRBV7-2 to TRBJ1-4; D might be TRBD1 (6 bases). Germline lookup yields CDR1 SGHTA and CDR2 FQGNSA. The CDR3 has 15 residues. V gave up 2 bases and J gave up 5 bases, with 12 bases separating them. The CDR3 region has the DNA TGTGCCAGCAGCTTAAGTGGACAGTCCAATGAAAAACTGTTTTTT. It translates to CASSLSGQSNEKLFF.

This chain connects TRBV2 to TRBJ2-7; 7 bases match TRBD1. With V trimmed by 10 bases and J by 4 bases, 13 bases remained unmatched. The CDR3 consists of 14 residues. Germline V CDR1 and CDR2: SNHLY, FYNNEI. The DNA of the CDR3 is TGTGCCATCCGGAGAGGGGACAGTTCATACGAGCAGTACTTC. Protein product: CAIRRGDSSYEQYF.

V and J are TRBV6-5 and TRBJ2-5; D not resolved. The tail of the sequence fits TRBJ2-7 better, so the J call may be wrong. CDR1 and CDR2 (germline): MNHEY, SVGAGI. The CDR3 is made up of 13 amino acids. The CDR3 DNA reads TGTGCCAGCAGTTACGCCTCCTCCTACGAGCAGTACTTC. Amino acids: CASSYASSYEQYF.

Details on this clone: One junction end does not reproduce the germline sequence, and a read error may be involved. The genes are TRBV6-5 and TRBJ2-7; either TRBD1 or TRBD2 may supply D (5 bases each). Germline loops: CDR1 MNHEY, CDR2 SVGAGI. The CDR3 loop spans 15 amino acids. Written as DNA, the CDR3 is TGTGCCAGCAGCTACTCGGGGCTGGCTTACTACGAGCAGTACTTC. It is translated as CASSYSGLAYYEQYF.

The CDR3: CASSQAGTGTYNEQFF. CDR3 DNA sequence: TGTGCCAGCAGCCAAGCCGGGACAGGGACCTACAATGAGCAGTTCTTC. The chain carries TRBV4-2 and TRBJ2-1; TRBD1 matches at 9 bases. This CDR3 spans 16 amino acids. Germline CDR1 reads LGHNA; CDR2 reads YNFKEQ. Trimming cost V 1 base and J 2 bases; bases outside gene matches: 3.

V usage is TRBV6-5 and J usage is TRBJ2-7; 9 bases fit TRBD1. The V and J ends lost 2 bases and 3 bases, in that order; junction bases with no gene match: 8. CDR3 length: 16 residues. Germline V gives CDR1 MNHEY, CDR2 SVGAGI. CDR3 amino acids: CASSYPTGTGFYEQYF. As DNA, the CDR3 is TGTGCCAGCAGTTACCCGACCGGGACAGGGTTCTACGAGCAGTACTTC.

The J gene is TRBJ2-7, the V gene TRBV7-2, with D tentatively TRBD2 (6 bases). The CDR3 loop spans 13 amino acids. The V end lost 5 bases, the J end lost 7 bases, and 15 bases lay between the germline ends. Germline-derived CDR1 and CDR2 are SGHTA and FQGNSA. DNA of the CDR3: TGTGCCAGCAGCCCGGACAAAGGGAGGGAGCAGTACTTC. It specifies CASSPDKGREQYF.

The chain links TRBV14 to TRBJ1-1; 8 bases map to TRBD1. This CDR3 is 14 amino acids long. With 4 bases clipped from V and 4 bases from J, the junction kept 5 bases outside the gene matches. CDR1 and CDR2 from the germline V gene are SGHDN and FVKESK. The CDR3 nucleotides read TGTGCCAGCAGCCTTACCGGACAGGGCACTGAAGCTTTCTTT. Translation: CASSLTGQGTEAFF.

V and J are TRBV7-9 and TRBJ2-7; 7 bases map to TRBD2. V dropped 2 bases and J dropped 2; count of bases not matched to a gene: 12. Germline V gene lookup returns CDR1 SEHNR and CDR2 FQNEAQ (reference sequence). This CDR3 spans 17 amino acids. The DNA for the CDR3 is TGTGCCAGCAGCTTAATACTTTCGGGGGGATCTACCTACGAGCAGTACTTC. This sequence encodes CASSLILSGGSTYEQYF.

DNA of the CDR3: TGCGCCAGCAGCTTCGGACAGCCCGATCAGCCCCAGCATTTT. This translates into CASSFGQPDQPQHF. The chain uses TRBV5-1 and TRBJ1-5, with D tentatively TRBD1 (6 bases). Deletions cut 2 bases from V and 5 bases from J, with 11 bases between. Germline V CDR1 and CDR2: SGHRS, YFSETQ. This CDR3 comprises 14 residues.

The chain carries TRBV19 and TRBJ2-1; D possibly corresponds to TRBD1 (6 bases). Looked up from germline, CDR1 is LNHDA and CDR2 is SQIVND (reference sequence). The CDR3 length is 14 residues. Trimming stripped 6 bases from V and 10 bases from J, with 19 bases between. CDR3 nucleotide sequence: TGTGCCAGTAGCGTATCGACCAGGGGTGAGGAGCAGTTCTTC. Its protein is CASSVSTRGEEQFF.

The CDR3 protein is CASNRVGPGNTIYF. CDR3 nucleotide sequence: TGTGCCAGCAACCGCGTTGGGCCTGGAAACACCATATATTTT. The chain is built from TRBV2 and TRBJ1-3; D is unclear. The V end was cut by 7 bases, the J end by 2 bases, with 12 bases between. The CDR3 loop spans 14 amino acids. Germline CDR1 is SNHLY and CDR2 is FYNNEI.

The rearrangement joins TRBV2 to TRBJ1-6; D gene unclear. V lost 9 bases to trimming and J lost 7 bases, with 16 bases between them. From germline, CDR1 is SNHLY and CDR2 FYNNEI. This CDR3 is built from 14 residues. CDR3 nucleotides: TGTGCCAGACAGAGTTCCAGAACAAATTCACCCCTCCACTTT. This encodes CARQSSRTNSPLHF.

The chain uses TRBV19 and TRBJ2-1, with 9 positions matching TRBD2. This CDR3 spans 15 amino acids. CDR1 and CDR2 (germline): LNHDA, SQIVND (reference sequence). V was clipped by 3 bases and J by 2 bases; unmatched bases: 2. The CDR3 region has the DNA TGTGCCAGTAGTATGGCTAGCGGGACCTACAATGAGCAGTTCTTC. Translation gives CASSMASGTYNEQFF.

This clone was seen once. The gene calls are TRBV2 and TRBJ1-2; tentatively, D is TRBD1 (5 bases). The CDR3 contains 15 residues. Germline assignment: CDR1 SNHLY and CDR2 FYNNEI. Trimming stripped 3 bases from V and 3 bases from J, with 14 bases between. As DNA, the CDR3 is TGTGCCAGCAGTGACCCTTCGACAGAGTACTATGGCTACACCTTC. Translated, it gives CASSDPSTEYYGYTF.

This clone has just one count. This chain uses TRBV11-2 with TRBJ1-6, with no clear D. From germline, CDR1 is SGHAT and CDR2 FQNNGV. The CDR3 sequence is 12 residues long. V was clipped by 1 base and J by 7 bases, with 2 bases between them. The CDR3 sequence: CASSLVNSPLHF. CDR3 bases: TGTGCCAGCAGCTTAGTAAATTCACCCCTCCACTTT.

The gene calls are TRBV13 and TRBJ1-3; D not resolved. CDR1 and CDR2 (germline): PRHDT, FYEKMQ (reference sequence). Trimming stripped 0 bases from V and 4 bases from J, with 4 bases between. CDR3 length equals 13 residues. The CDR3 spells CASSLGPGNTIYF. The CDR3, as DNA: TGTGCCAGCAGCTTAGGCCCAGGAAACACCATATATTTT.

Details on this clone: Mismatch with germline at one junction end may stem from a read error. V usage is TRBV7-9 and J usage is TRBJ2-1, with D perhaps TRBD2 (5 bases). Germline V gene sequence: CDR1 SEHNR, CDR2 FQNEAQ (reference sequence). The CDR3 consists of 12 residues. CDR3 region: CSSSLTRGEQFF. DNA of the CDR3: TGTTCCAGCAGCCTCACCCGGGGTGAGCAGTTCTTC.

This chain connects TRBV9 to TRBJ2-5; D possibly corresponds to TRBD2 (6 bases). Trimming pared 2 bases from V and 2 bases from J, leaving 22 bases between. This CDR3 has 18 residues. The V gene's germline CDR1 is SGDLS and CDR2 YYNGEE. The CDR3 DNA follows: TGTGCCAGCAGCGTTGGGTGGGCGGGAAGCGGGTGGCAAGAGACCCAGTACTTC. It translates to CASSVGWAGSGWQETQYF. Supplemented by reference TRBV9 and TRBJ2-5, the full variable domain reads DSGVTQTPKHLITATGQRVTLRCSPRSGDLSVYWYQQSLDQGLQFLIQYYNGEERAKGNILERFSAQQFPDLHSELNLSSLELGDSALYFCASSVGWAGSGWQETQYFGPGTRLLVL.

The chain carries TRBV7-9 and TRBJ1-1, with a possible D match to TRBD1 (6 bases). The length of the CDR3 is 14 residues. The germline V gene encodes CDR1 SEHNR and CDR2 FQNEAQ (reference sequence). V lost 3 bases, J lost 2 bases, and 10 bases lay in between. The chain's CDR3 is CASSFQGYNTEAFF. CDR3 DNA sequence: TGTGCCAGCAGCTTCCAGGGGTATAACACTGAAGCTTTCTTT. The full variable domain, completed using reference TRBV7-9 and TRBJ1-1, is DTGVSQNPRHKITKRGQNVTFRCDPISEHNRLYWYRQTLGQGPEFLTYFQNEAQLEKSRLLSDRFSAERPKGSFSTLEIQRTEQGDSAMYLCASSFQGYNTEAFFGQGTRLTVV.

The CDR3 loop reads CSAGQGFEQYF. For the CDR3, the DNA is TGCAGCGCGGGACAGGGGTTCGAGCAGTACTTC. The chain carries TRBV29-1 and TRBJ2-7, with TRBD1 identical over 10 bases. From germline, CDR1 is SQVTM and CDR2 ANQGSEA. The trim removed 7 bases at V and 6 bases at J, leaving 3 bases unmatched. The length of the CDR3 is 11 residues.

The chain has TRBV13 and TRBJ1-3; 9 nucleotides agree with TRBD1. Germline loops: CDR1 PRHDT, CDR2 FYEKMQ (reference sequence). This CDR3 has 15 amino acids. V gave up 5 bases and J gave up 3 bases; unmatched junction bases: 5. The CDR3 nucleotides are TGTGCCAGCAGCGTCGGACAGGGGTTTGGAAACACCATATATTTT. Protein: CASSVGQGFGNTIYF.